The entry below describes one T cell receptor (beta chain). The sample belongs to a study of blood T cell repertoires in COVID-19. Whole-study context: Samples of COVID-19 (acute and convalescent) were obtained from the United States, Italy and Spain. T cells, B-cell-depleted T cells, or PBMCs provided the cDNA or gDNA that served as material.

The authors' processing: Scientists estimated how many nucleated cells there were by amplifying reference gene primers. TCRdb's table, derived via immunoSEQ multiplex PCR, lists solely in-frame clones and lacks some. The D gene and trimming were derived from the DNA, and the V and J assignments and clone size from that table. The sample records tens of thousands of clones, approximately 76% being singletons. V was pared by 1 base and J by 6 bases, with 10 bases between. This CDR3 is 13 amino acids long. Per germline, CDR1 GTSNPN and CDR2 SVGIG (reference sequence). The sequenced sample consisted of peripheral blood. J is TRBJ2-1 and V is TRBV30; D not certain. This receptor was obtained from a man aged 70 or older with active or convalescent COVID-19. CDR3 in DNA: TGTGCCTGGAGTGCCCTAGGCTTCAATGAGCAGTTCTTC. It translates to CAWSALGFNEQFF.